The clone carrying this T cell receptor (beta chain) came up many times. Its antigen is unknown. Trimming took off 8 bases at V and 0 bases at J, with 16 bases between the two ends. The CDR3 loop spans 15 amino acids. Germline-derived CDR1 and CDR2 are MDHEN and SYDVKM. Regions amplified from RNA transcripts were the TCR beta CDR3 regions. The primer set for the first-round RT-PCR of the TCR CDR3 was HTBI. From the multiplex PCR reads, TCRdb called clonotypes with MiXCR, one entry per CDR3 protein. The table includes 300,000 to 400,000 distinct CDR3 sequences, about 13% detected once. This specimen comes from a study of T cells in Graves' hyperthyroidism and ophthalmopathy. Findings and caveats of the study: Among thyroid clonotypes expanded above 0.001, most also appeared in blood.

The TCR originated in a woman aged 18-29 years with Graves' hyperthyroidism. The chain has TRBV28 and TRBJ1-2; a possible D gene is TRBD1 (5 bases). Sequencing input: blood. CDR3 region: CASAKAGVSNYGYTF. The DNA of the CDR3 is TGTGCCAGCGCGAAGGCGGGGGTTTCTAACTATGGCTACACCTTC.